This T cell receptor beta chain was captured in a study of CD8 T cells in Susac syndrome. This CDR3 has 14 amino acids. Trimming took off 4 bases at V and 8 bases at J, with 17 bases between the two ends. Germline V lookup: CDR1 LGHDT, CDR2 YNNKEL (reference sequence). RNA totalling roughly 0.5 to 1 ug underwent reverse transcription with random hexamers. TCRdb reanalysed the immunoSEQ multiplex PCR reads using MiXCR and keeps one entry per CDR3 protein. The table records 150,000 to 200,000 distinct CDR3 sequences, about 95% of them present only once. The specimen sequenced was CD4+ T cells from PBMCs. This TCR was sampled from a human donor in good health. V and J are TRBV3-1 and TRBJ2-5; D remains ambiguous. The CDR3 loop reads CASSRRPRVETQYF. The CDR3 coding sequence is TGTGCCAGCAGCCGACGGCCTAGGGTCGAAACCCAGTACTTC.